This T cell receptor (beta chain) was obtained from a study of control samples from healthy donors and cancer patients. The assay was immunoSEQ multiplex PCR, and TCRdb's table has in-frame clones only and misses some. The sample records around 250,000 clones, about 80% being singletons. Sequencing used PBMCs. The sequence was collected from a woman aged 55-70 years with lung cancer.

The CDR3 bases are TGCGCCAGCAGCTTGACTAGCGGGGGGCAAAATGAGCAGTTCTTC. Amino acid sequence: CASSLTSGGQNEQFF. The V gene is TRBV5-1, the J gene TRBJ2-1; 12 nucleotides match TRBD2. Germline V CDR1 and CDR2: SGHRS, YFSETQ. V lost 1 base and J lost 7; bases outside the gene matches: 3. This CDR3 is built from 15 residues.